This T cell receptor (beta chain) emerged from a study of shared clonotypes between healthy human individuals (dated by TCRdb to 2020 to 2022). At the level of the whole study: Three men and a couple of women, aged 18 to 49 years, made up the cohort. For each donor, three plates each were used for CD4 naive and CD4 memory, two plates were used for CD8 naive, and one plate was used for CD8 memory. Blood TCR repertoires of roughly five healthy adults were deeply sequenced to estimate repertoire size and the extent of clonotype sharing between individuals. To increase sequencing depth and limit assay-specific biases, different laboratories used diverse techniques to prepare libraries and sequence TCR repertoires. Per donor, leukapheresis produced somewhere between about 0.94 and 10 billion PBMCs.

Via the germline V gene, CDR1 is SGHRS and CDR2 YFSETQ. Measured from the cysteine to the phenylalanine, the CDR3 is 15 residues long. The DNA shown is the 45-base CDR3, in frame from base 1. Trimming takes 0 bases from V and 3 bases from J, and the germline ends sit 9 bases apart. Remarks on this clone: This clone's antigen is unknown. No base quality values were provided; no much bigger clone lies one nucleotide off.

Using the deep immunoSEQ assay, TCR CDR3 regions were amplified from genomic DNA by multiplex PCR. Extracted genomic DNA from each cell subset was distributed evenly across all wells of several immunoSEQ 96-well plates, and each plate was treated as a replicate. Each replicate PCR for sorted subsets received 200 ng genomic DNA, equal to tens of thousands of T cell genomes. Purified libraries were measured with a Qubit 3.0 fluorometer, size-checked on a Bioanalyzer 2100, and measured again with the KAPA Library Quantification kit. A separate single-read 150-cycle Illumina NextSeq 550 flow cell was used to sequence each immunoSEQ 96-well plate. On the study's bioinformatics: The immunoSEQ output contained only junctional sequences without quality scores, so filtering could not match that applied to full-length reads. Sequences were annotated with PyIR, a Python wrapper for IgBLAST v1.9, using IMGT germline references to assign V/J genes and CDR3. Reads were filtered out if the reads had weak V/J assignments (E-value above 1e-6), no CDR3, stop codons, out-of-frame junctions, or ambiguous translated residues. V3J clonotypes were defined as sequences sharing an identical inferred V gene, J gene, and CDR3 amino acid sequence. Percentage overlap between repertoires was calculated by dividing the number of shared unique clonotypes by the size of the smaller repertoire. RTK rarefaction, the Chao1 estimator, and Recon v2.1 estimates of unobserved clonotypes were used to assess repertoire richness. For all TCRbeta clonotypes obtained by the gDNA method from a few donors, generation probabilities were computed with OLGA. TCRdb took this table from immuneACCESS and kept in-frame rearrangements with V and J called. Such tables lack part of the clones; where checked against another copy, unresolved V genes explain under half of the gap, and the rest is unexplained. Clone size and V and J calls were adopted from that table, with D and trimming inferred from the DNA. The sample data list approximately 2.3 million clones, and more than 80% of these were observed just once. The ten most abundant clones make up 0.39% of the sample.

The investigation overall reported the following: The genetic and exposure-history diversity represented was limited by the small number of donors. Pairwise subsampling indicated that sequencing depth was expected to affect the degree of clonotype sharing among donors. Even with the large sequencing depth, rarefaction of the sorted-subset datasets indicated that sequencing was incomplete. Larger estimated clonotype richness was generally found for naive subsets than for memory subsets. Sharing across several donors was observed for approximately 5% of naive CD4, 3.5% of naive CD8, 2% to 2.5% of memory CD4, and roughly 0.4% of memory CD8 clonotypes. Clonotypes shared by all four sorted-subset donors showed higher generation probabilities than non-shared clonotypes. Sampling was limited to blood, and TCR repertoires in tissue likely differ from TCR repertoires in blood.

The donors were healthy, HIV-negative adults with no recently reported acute infections or vaccinations. Only Caucasian adults living in Nashville, Tennessee, USA were represented among the donors. CD4+ T cells were enriched through magnetic negative selection, after which naive cells were positively selected on CD45RA and the remaining negative fraction served as the memory subset. Blood was obtained by leukapheresis, after which PBMCs were separated by Ficoll-Histopaque density gradient centrifugation and cryopreserved in liquid nitrogen vapor phase. Analytical flow cytometry was used to check the purity and quantity of every magnetically sorted T cell population. Each sorted fraction had its genomic DNA isolated and then quantified by UV absorbance on a Nanodrop 2000c.

The chain is made from TRBV5-1 and TRBJ2-2, with the D gene not clear enough to name. The sample taken for sequencing was naive CD4+ T cells from PBMCs. Per the publication, the cell subset or site label means: CD45RA+ positively selected. The sequence came from a man aged 18 to 30 in good health. Some clones in this sample may be carry-over from other donors' samples. The nucleotide sequence is TGCGCCAGCAGCTTGGCCGAAGGGTACACCGGGGAGCTGTTTTTT. Its protein product is CASSLAEGYTGELFF.